The clone carrying this TCR beta chain came up once. Its antigen is unknown. This clone may be a read error of a much larger clone one base away. The data stem from a study of tumor-infiltrating lymphocytes in primary liver carcinoma. Study-level background: The study enrolled male and female patients aged 30 to 69 years. Tumors measured about 4 to 10 cm and were stage T1-T3 N0M0. General study findings and limits: The 250 largest clones made up significantly more of tumor than blood repertoires (p = 0.039).

Synthesis of TCR beta cDNA was carried out from 450 to 650 ng total RNA with a constant-region primer. ARM-PCR, slightly modified, supplied the TCR beta libraries through three nested multiplex PCR rounds. Each of the first two PCR rounds ran roughly 9 cycles with TRBV1-TRBV30 forward and C-beta reverse primers. One entry per CDR3 protein, called by TCRdb with MiXCR from the multiplex PCR reads. This table holds 80,000 or so distinct CDR3 sequences, approximately 62% found once. Total RNA and DNA came together from approximately 22-30 mg of bulk tissue without cell sorting. The V segment lost 10 bases and the J segment 5 bases; nucleotides outside the gene matches: 11. Germline-derived CDR1 and CDR2 are ENHRY and SYGVKD. The CDR3 has 14 amino acids.

This clonotype was sampled from a man aged 40-49 years with primary liver carcinoma and hepatitis B virus infection. The gene calls are TRBV10-3 and TRBJ2-5; 9 bases line up with TRBD2. Sequenced material: tumor-adjacent normal liver tissue. The CDR3 loop is CATAPGLAMETQYF. The CDR3, as DNA: TGTGCCACCGCGCCAGGACTAGCGATGGAGACCCAGTACTTC.